One T cell receptor beta chain is described in this entry. CDR3 length equals 17 residues. Germline-derived CDR1 and CDR2 are DFQATT and SNEGSKA (reference sequence). With UMIs, 5'RACE template switching was used to make TCR beta cDNA. For each CDR3 protein, TCRdb gives one entry from its re-call of the 5' RACE reads, without DNA. The sample's table shows 550,000 or so distinct CDR3 sequences. These data come from a study of T cells expressing NK-cell markers. Sequences were obtained from blood T cells: a sorted CD56 or NKG2C T cell subset, CD4+ or CD8+ T cells, or bulk PBMC T cells (not recorded which). The clonotype was recovered from a man between 18 and 35 years old in good health. The V and J genes are TRBV20-1 and TRBJ2-3; TCRdb gives TRBD1 as the D gene, but with no DNA this cannot be confirmed. The CDR3 here is CSARALPDRGTGDTQYF.